This T cell receptor beta chain is drawn from a study of T cell changes during pregnancy in multiple sclerosis. The V end was cut by 5 bases, the J end by 16 bases, with 15 bases between. The CDR3 runs to 12 residues. Looked up from germline, CDR1 is SGHTA and CDR2 is FQGNSA. Measured with immunoSEQ multiplex PCR; TCRdb has only the in-frame clones, and not every one. The sample holds 90,000 or so clones, approximately 90% seen once. Material: peripheral blood, obtained before pregnancy. The chain couples TRBV7-2 to TRBJ1-6; D unclear. This receptor was taken from a female donor with multiple sclerosis, enrolled in a pregnancy study. CDR3 in DNA: TGTGCCAGCAGCCTCCCGAGGGTTAAGCTCCACTTT. Translation: CASSLPRVKLHF.